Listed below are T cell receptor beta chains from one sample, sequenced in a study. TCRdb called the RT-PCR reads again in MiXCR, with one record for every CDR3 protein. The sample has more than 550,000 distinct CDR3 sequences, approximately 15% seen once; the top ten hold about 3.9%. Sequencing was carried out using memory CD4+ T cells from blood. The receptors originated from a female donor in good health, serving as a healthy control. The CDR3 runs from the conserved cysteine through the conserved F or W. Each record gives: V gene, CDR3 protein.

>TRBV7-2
CASSWTGGGYEQYF
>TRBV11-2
CASSLVWTSGGSSTDTQYF
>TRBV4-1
CASSQDLTSGSNEQFF
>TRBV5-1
CASSSGQAGGYTF
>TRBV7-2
CASRGSPIPEAFF
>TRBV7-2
CASSLEQASYEQYF
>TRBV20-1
CSADNYRAGRYQETQYF
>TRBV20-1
CSARFEGRDYGYTF
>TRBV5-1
CASSLSQTSHSPLHF
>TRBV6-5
CASSYLSRENEQFF
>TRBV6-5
CASAATGEPFVNEKLFF
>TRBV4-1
CASSQGWGTGELFF
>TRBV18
CASSTGQSENIQYF
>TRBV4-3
CASSQNVGGGPQHF
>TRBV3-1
CASSEAGSSGNTIYF
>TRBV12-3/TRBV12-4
CASSRQQGAVETQYF
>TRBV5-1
CASSPGTASYQPQHF
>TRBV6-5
CASSYLQGPHGYTF
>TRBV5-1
CASSLPGSSGEAFF
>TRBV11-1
CASSYRQTSGPDTQYF
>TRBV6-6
CASSYSNRGTDTQYF
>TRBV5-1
CASSSDGNYGYTF
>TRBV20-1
CSAPGTSGETQYF
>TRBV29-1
CSANYRGEDTQYF
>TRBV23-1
CASSQPRGAGTQGGNQPQHF
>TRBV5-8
CASRIRGLNTEAFF
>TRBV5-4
CASSRDFLEQYF
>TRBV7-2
CASSPALGVLNTEAFF
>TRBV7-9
CASSWTGYEQYF
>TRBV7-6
CASSLVLAGEFTGELFF
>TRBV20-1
CSVSQSASYEQYF
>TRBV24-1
CATSDSGPNRSNYGYTF
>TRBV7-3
CASSLDGTGSNQPQHF